Below, 26 T cell receptor beta chains from the same sample are listed, as sequenced in a study of glioma-infiltrating T cells after dendritic cell vaccination. Only in-frame clones appear in the TCRdb table, and some are missing; sequencing was by immunoSEQ multiplex PCR. The repertoire holds around 96,000 clones, about 79% seen once, with nearly 6% in the top ten. Source: blood, taken before dendritic cell vaccination. All receptors derive from a human donor with glioblastoma.

CDR3 sequence (DNA): TGTGCCAGTAGTATGACGGGGGGAGGTGAGCAGTTCTTC. Translating it yields CASSMTGGGEQFF. V gene TRBV19 combines with J gene TRBJ2-1, with 7 bases fitting TRBD2. Germline V gene lookup returns CDR1 LNHDA and CDR2 SQIVND (reference sequence). The J segment lost 9 bases and the V segment lost 3 bases, leaving 5 bases of the junction unmatched. This CDR3 contains 13 residues.

The chain combines TRBV25-1 with TRBJ1-1; 7 bases align to TRBD1. The germline V gene has CDR1 MGHDK and CDR2 SYGVNS. CDR3 length: 14 amino acids. Trimming at V came to 0 bases and at J to 6 bases, leaving 4 bases not matched to a gene. The CDR3 DNA follows: TGTGCCAGCAGTGAATACACAGGGGTTGCTGAAGCTTTCTTT. It translates to CASSEYTGVAEAFF.

This sequence joins TRBV4-2 and TRBJ2-3, with 9 bases fitting TRBD2. The germline V gene encodes CDR1 LGHNA and CDR2 YNFKEQ. The ends lost 3 bases at V and 6 bases at J; junction bases unmatched: 10. This CDR3 has 16 amino acids. CDR3 residues: CASSHGTSQSKDTQYF. CDR3 nucleotide sequence: TGTGCCAGCAGCCACGGGACTAGCCAAAGTAAGGATACGCAGTATTTT.

Only a few counts were recorded for this clone. The gene calls are TRBV5-6 and TRBJ2-3; TRBD1 aligns across 7 bases. The germline V gene encodes CDR1 SGHDT and CDR2 YYEEEE. The ends lost 0 bases at V and 4 bases at J; junction bases unmatched: 11. The CDR3 contains 17 residues. This CDR3 reads CASSLARDSTGADTQYF. CDR3 bases: TGTGCCAGCAGCTTGGCCCGGGACAGCACTGGGGCAGATACGCAGTATTTT.

The J gene is TRBJ2-7, the V gene TRBV4-1, with 12 bases fitting TRBD2. The CDR3 covers 16 residues. The trim removed 0 bases at V and 4 bases at J, leaving 4 bases unmatched. CDR1 is MGHRA and CDR2 is YSYEKL in the germline V gene. The CDR3 loop reads CASSQEAGLAGYEQYF. In DNA form, the CDR3 reads TGCGCCAGCAGCCAAGAGGCGGGACTAGCGGGTTACGAGCAGTACTTC.

This clone was found a few times. The chain carries TRBV5-1 and TRBJ1-2; a possible D gene is TRBD1 (5 bases). Germline-derived CDR1 and CDR2 are SGHRS and YFSETQ. The CDR3 runs 12 residues. The V gene lost 2 bases and the J gene lost 7 bases, with 9 bases spanning the gap. CDR3 nucleotides: TGCGCCAGCAGCTTCGACAGTATTGGCTACACCTTC. This sequence encodes CASSFDSIGYTF.

The rearrangement links TRBV9 to TRBJ2-3, with 13 bases fitting TRBD2. The V segment lost 4 bases and the J segment 4 bases; nucleotides outside the gene matches: 6. Germline V CDR1 and CDR2: SGDLS, YYNGEE. The CDR3 runs to 16 residues. The CDR3 sequence: CASSPRTSGRSDTQYF. DNA for the CDR3: TGTGCCAGCAGCCCCCGGACTAGCGGGAGATCAGATACGCAGTATTTT.

This clone was seen a few times. V gene TRBV19 combines with J gene TRBJ1-2; 8 bases align to TRBD1. The CDR3 consists of 13 residues. J lost 5 bases, V lost 5 bases, and 4 bases had no gene match. Germline loops: CDR1 LNHDA, CDR2 SQIVND (reference sequence). The CDR3 here is CASSETGGYGYTF. The CDR3 DNA follows: TGTGCCAGTAGTGAAACAGGGGGATATGGCTACACCTTC.

This clone was detected once. J is TRBJ2-1 and V is TRBV11-2; no definite D call. Trimming pared 1 base from V and 1 base from J, leaving 5 bases between. The CDR3 is 14 amino acids. Germline lookup yields CDR1 SGHAT and CDR2 FQNNGV. In DNA, the CDR3 is TGTGCCAGCAGCTTAGGGCGGTCCTACAATGAGCAGTTCTTC. This codes for CASSLGRSYNEQFF.

This chain connects TRBV5-1 to TRBJ1-3; D gene unclear. Per germline, CDR1 SGHRS and CDR2 YFSETQ. The CDR3 contains 13 residues. V dropped 3 bases and J dropped 2 bases, with 6 bases sitting between them. Here the CDR3 DNA reads TGCGCCAGCAGCTCGGTAACTGGAAACACCATATATTTT. Protein product: CASSSVTGNTIYF.

V and J are TRBV29-1 and TRBJ1-1; a possible D gene is TRBD1 (6 bases). The V and J ends lost 5 bases and 0 bases respectively, with 10 bases between them. The germline CDR1 and CDR2 sequences are SQVTM and ANQGSEA. The CDR3 is 13 residues long. The CDR3 loop reads CSVKDSLNTEAFF. Here the CDR3 DNA reads TGCAGCGTTAAGGACAGTTTGAACACTGAAGCTTTCTTT. The variable domain in full, completed from reference TRBV29-1 and TRBJ1-1, reads SAVISQKPSRDICQRGTSLTIQCQVDSQVTMMFWYRQQPGQSLTLIATANQGSEATYESGFVIDKFPISRPNLTFSTLTVSNMSPEDSSIYLCSVKDSLNTEAFFGQGTRLTVV.

This clone was picked up one time. J is TRBJ1-1 and V is TRBV28, with 7 bases fitting TRBD1. J lost 0 bases, V lost 7 bases, and 5 bases had no gene match. The CDR3 consists of 14 residues. Per germline, CDR1 MDHEN and CDR2 SYDVKM. CDR3 in amino acids: CASTPGQVNTEAFF. CDR3 sequence (DNA): TGTGCCAGCACCCCCGGACAGGTGAACACTGAAGCTTTCTTT.

This chain connects TRBV21-1 to TRBJ2-7; TRBD1, the D gene given by the table, was not confirmed from the DNA. TRBV21-1 is shown as a pseudogene. The CDR3 has 16 amino acids. CDR3: CASSERPQERRCEQYF. CDR3 DNA sequence: TGTGCCAGCAGTGAAAGACCCCAGGAACGCAGGTGCGAGCAGTACTTC.

The chain recombines TRBV11-2 with TRBJ1-2; tentative D call: TRBD1 (5 bases). The CDR3 sequence is 15 residues long. CDR1 and CDR2 from the germline V gene are SGHAT and FQNNGV. V lost 3 bases, J lost 0 bases, and 11 bases lay in between. Here the CDR3 reads CASSFGHAANYGYTF. CDR3 nucleotide sequence: TGTGCCAGCAGCTTCGGACACGCCGCTAACTATGGCTACACCTTC.

The chain combines TRBV25-1 with TRBJ1-2; the match to TRBD1 covers 9 bases. The CDR3 has 15 amino acids. The V segment lost 4 bases and the J segment 6 bases; nucleotides outside the gene matches: 9. Germline V gene lookup returns CDR1 MGHDK and CDR2 SYGVNS. CDR3 nucleotide sequence: TGTGCCAGCAGTGTACAGGGGGCGCATTACCATGGCTACACCTTC. As protein: CASSVQGAHYHGYTF.

The sample holds one count of this clone. The chain carries TRBV19 and TRBJ1-1; TRBD1 agrees at 8 bases. There are 14 residues in the CDR3. Germline V gene lookup returns CDR1 LNHDA and CDR2 SQIVND (reference sequence). V was clipped by 3 bases and J by 1 base; unmatched bases: 1. CDR3 DNA sequence: TGTGCCAGTAGTATGACAGGGGCGAACACTGAAGCTTTCTTT. This gives the protein CASSMTGANTEAFF.

The chain couples TRBV5-1 to TRBJ2-1; 11 nucleotides align to TRBD1. V lost 7 bases and J lost 9; bases outside the gene matches: 9. This CDR3 has 14 residues. Germline V gene sequence: CDR1 SGHRS, CDR2 YFSETQ. DNA for the CDR3: TGCGCCAGCGGACAGGGGGCGTCTTTTGGTGAGCAGTTCTTC. Translating gives CASGQGASFGEQFF.

This clone was observed a single time. This sequence joins TRBV5-1 and TRBJ1-1; D may be TRBD1 (6 bases). Germline V lookup: CDR1 SGHRS, CDR2 YFSETQ. The length of the CDR3 is 14 residues. The V and J ends lost 3 bases and 1 base respectively, with 10 bases between them. The CDR3 coding sequence is TGCGCCAGCAGCTGGAGGACAGAGAACACTGAAGCTTTCTTT. It codes for CASSWRTENTEAFF.

This clone has just a few counts. V and J are TRBV5-4 and TRBJ2-7, with 13 bases lining up with TRBD2. Germline V gene data show CDR1 as SGHNT and CDR2 as YYREEE (reference sequence). The CDR3 spans 15 residues. The J segment lost 3 bases and the V segment lost 4 bases, leaving 4 bases of the junction unmatched. The CDR3 protein is CASSPGTSGVYEQYF. The CDR3 DNA follows: TGTGCCAGCAGCCCGGGGACTAGCGGGGTCTACGAGCAGTACTTC.

This clone was detected a few times. A junction end diverges from the germline sequence, so it may reflect a read error. The rearrangement uses TRBV15 and TRBJ2-5, with D tentatively TRBD1 (5 bases). Germline values: CDR1 LNHNV, CDR2 YYDKDF (reference sequence). The CDR3 has 14 residues. The CDR3 DNA follows: TGTGCCACCAGCAGAGATCCCAAGGACACCGGGTTAGACTTC. Translated, it gives CATSRDPKDTGLDF. Variable domain in full (rest from reference TRBV15 and TRBJ2-5): DAMVIQNPRYQVTQFGKPVTLSCSQTLNHNVMYWYQQKSSQAPKLLFHYYDKDFNNEADTPDNFQSRRPNTSFCFLDIRSPGLGDTAMYLCATSRDPKDTGLDFGPGTRLLVL.

This chain connects TRBV5-1 to TRBJ2-3; TRBD2 might be the D (5 bases). Between the trimmed V and J ends, which lost 5 bases and 4 bases, there was a span of 17 bases. The germline gives CDR1 SGHRS, CDR2 YFSETQ. The CDR3 spans 15 residues. For the CDR3, the DNA is TGCGCCAGCAGTCTGACTACAAGGTCGGCAGATACGCAGTATTTT. Amino acids: CASSLTTRSADTQYF.

This chain uses TRBV5-4 with TRBJ2-7; D call uncertain. With 4 bases removed from V and 3 bases from J, the gap between germline ends came to 23 bases. CDR1 and CDR2 (germline): SGHNT, YYREEE (reference sequence). The CDR3 length is 17 residues. CDR3 loop: CASSGNKDTHFHYEQYF. The CDR3 DNA follows: TGTGCCAGCAGCGGAAATAAAGACACACACTTCCACTACGAGCAGTACTTC.

The chain carries TRBV27 and TRBJ2-1, with D perhaps TRBD1 (6 bases). The CDR3 has 13 amino acids. Trimming removed 3 bases at V and 9 bases at J, with 12 bases between. Germline values: CDR1 MNHEY, CDR2 SMNVEV (reference sequence). DNA of the CDR3: TGTGCCAGCAGTTTCTTCACAGGGAGTGAGCAGTTCTTC. Amino acids: CASSFFTGSEQFF.

This clone was counted a few times. The V call is TRBV28, the J call TRBJ2-1; 12 nucleotides align to TRBD2. V was pared by 6 bases and J by 3 bases, with 3 bases of the junction left unmatched. Germline CDR1 MDHEN, CDR2 SYDVKM. The CDR3 has 15 residues. The DNA for the CDR3 is TGTGCCAGCAGCCAACTAGCGGGAGGCTACAATGAGCAGTTCTTC. Translating gives CASSQLAGGYNEQFF.

In DNA form, the CDR3 reads TGTGCCAGCAGCCGGGACGGGACTAGCACAGATACGCAGTATTTT. Protein product: CASSRDGTSTDTQYF. The chain is built from TRBV7-9 and TRBJ2-3, with D possibly being TRBD2 (6 bases). The CDR3 runs 15 residues. Germline lookup yields CDR1 SEHNR and CDR2 FQNEAQ (reference sequence). Trimming cost V 5 bases and J 0 bases, with 12 bases left between them.

This rearrangement joins TRBV4-1 to TRBJ1-6; tentatively, D is TRBD1 (6 bases). From germline, CDR1 is MGHRA and CDR2 YSYEKL. There are 13 residues in the CDR3. V lost 5 bases and J lost 7, with 9 bases in between. CDR3 in DNA: TGCGCCAGCAGCAGGACAGAAAATTCACCCCTCCACTTT. This sequence encodes CASSRTENSPLHF.